What follows describes a single TCR beta chain. No antigen is known for it. These data originate in a study of beta chain features in type 1 diabetes. Sorting that relied on CD45RO/CCR7/CD25/CD127/CD95/CD27 yielded CD4+ naive, central memory, regulatory and stem cell-like memory cells. The V gene lost 3 bases and the J gene lost 7 bases, with 12 bases spanning the gap. This CDR3 region has 13 residues. Germline CDR1 and CDR2: KGHSH and LQKENI. Findings and limits, study-wide: It was among patients, rather than healthy donors, that naive, central memory and Treg TCRB repertoires appeared more similar.

Isolated RNA was reverse transcribed in full, so expressed TCRB transcripts were sequenced. Deep immunoSEQ sequencing covered naive, central memory and regulatory T cell samples. Here immunoSEQ multiplex PCR was the method, and the copy in TCRdb shows in-frame clones only, minus some. The data hold 160,000 or so clones, with approximately 9.1% observed a single time. This TCR was recovered from a woman aged 18-30 years in good health. Sequences were obtained from central memory CD4+ T cells from blood. The chain has TRBV18 and TRBJ1-1; D is perhaps TRBD1 (6 bases). The CDR3 region is CASSPVRDNEAFF. In DNA, the CDR3 is TGTGCCAGCTCACCCGTCCGGGACAATGAAGCTTTCTTT.